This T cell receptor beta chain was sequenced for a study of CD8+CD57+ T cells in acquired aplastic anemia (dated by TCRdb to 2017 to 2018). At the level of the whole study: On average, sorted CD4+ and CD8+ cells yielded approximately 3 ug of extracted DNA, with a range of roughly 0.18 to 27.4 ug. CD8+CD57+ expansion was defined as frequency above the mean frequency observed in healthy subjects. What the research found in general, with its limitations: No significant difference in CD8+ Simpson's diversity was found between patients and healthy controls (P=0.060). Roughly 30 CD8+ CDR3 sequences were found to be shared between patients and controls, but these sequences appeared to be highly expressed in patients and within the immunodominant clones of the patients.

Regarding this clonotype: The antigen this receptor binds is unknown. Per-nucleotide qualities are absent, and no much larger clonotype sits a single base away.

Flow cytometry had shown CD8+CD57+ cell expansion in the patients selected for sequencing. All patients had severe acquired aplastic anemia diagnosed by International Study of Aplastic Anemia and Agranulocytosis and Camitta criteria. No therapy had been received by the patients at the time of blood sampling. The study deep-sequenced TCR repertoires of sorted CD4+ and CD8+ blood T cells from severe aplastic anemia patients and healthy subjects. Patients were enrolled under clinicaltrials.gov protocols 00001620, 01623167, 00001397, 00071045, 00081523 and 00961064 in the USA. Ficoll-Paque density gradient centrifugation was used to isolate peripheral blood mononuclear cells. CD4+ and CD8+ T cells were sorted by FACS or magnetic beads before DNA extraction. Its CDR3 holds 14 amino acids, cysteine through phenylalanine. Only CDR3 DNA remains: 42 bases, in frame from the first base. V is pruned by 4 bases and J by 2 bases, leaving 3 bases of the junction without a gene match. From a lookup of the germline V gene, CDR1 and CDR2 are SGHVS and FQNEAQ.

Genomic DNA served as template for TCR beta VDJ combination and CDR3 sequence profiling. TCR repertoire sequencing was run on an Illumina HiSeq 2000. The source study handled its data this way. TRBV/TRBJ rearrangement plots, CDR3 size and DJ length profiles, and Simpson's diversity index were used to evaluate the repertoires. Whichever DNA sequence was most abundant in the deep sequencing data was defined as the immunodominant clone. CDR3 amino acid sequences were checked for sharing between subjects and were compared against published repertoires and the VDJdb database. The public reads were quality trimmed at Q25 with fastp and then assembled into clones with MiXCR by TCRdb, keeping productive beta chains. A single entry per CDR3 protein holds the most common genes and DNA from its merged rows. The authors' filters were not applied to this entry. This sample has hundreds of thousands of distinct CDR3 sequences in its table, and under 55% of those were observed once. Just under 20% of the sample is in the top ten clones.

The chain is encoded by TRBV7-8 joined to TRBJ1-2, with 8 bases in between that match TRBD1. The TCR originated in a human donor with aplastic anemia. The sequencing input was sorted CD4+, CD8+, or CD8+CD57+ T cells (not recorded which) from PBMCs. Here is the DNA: TGTGCCAGCAGCTCGGGACAGGTCAACTATGGCTACACCTTC. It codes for CASSSGQVNYGYTF.